One T cell receptor (beta chain) is described in this entry. Its antigen remains unknown. Produced via immunoSEQ multiplex PCR; TCRdb's table is partial and in-frame only. The profile shows around 120,000 clones, approximately 90% of them singletons. This specimen comes from a study of cytomegalovirus exposure and HLA in healthy donors. This CDR3 is 15 amino acids long. Trimming removed 0 bases at V and 2 bases at J, with 12 bases between. Per the germline V gene, CDR1 is SGDLS and CDR2 is YYNGEE. The validation cohort, a group of 100 to 150 subjects, included the donors and was separate from the roughly 720-subject first cohort. Points from the study as a whole: For most TCR sequences rarity was the rule, although some public TCRs occurred in many donors. Confirmation was obtained in vitro that three CMV-associated chains are specific for CMV antigens.

The J gene is TRBJ2-7, the V gene TRBV9; D remains ambiguous. This TCR derives from a man between 18 and 29 years old in good health and CMV-seropositive. Sequencing was carried out using PBMCs. CDR3 residues: CASSVESRAPYEQYF. CDR3 sequence (DNA): TGTGCCAGCAGCGTAGAAAGTCGCGCGCCCTACGAGCAGTACTTC.